These 17 T cell receptor beta chains originate from one sample sequenced in a study of identical twins. From the 5' RACE reads, TCRdb called clonotypes with MiXCR, one entry per CDR3 protein. The sample holds around 230,000 distinct CDR3 sequences, over 5% seen once. This sample was shared with a second study, whose subject was T cells expressing NK-cell markers.

The sequenced material came from CD8+ T cells sorted from blood. These receptors were obtained from a woman in her late teens or twenties in good health.

This clonotype was found many times. The chain has TRBV7-2 and TRBJ2-2; D not certain. The CDR3 length is 13 residues. V lost 1 base and J 5 bases, leaving 5 bases between the germline ends. Germline V CDR1 and CDR2: SGHTA, FQGNSA. The CDR3 protein is CASSLEGTGELFF. For the CDR3, the DNA is TGTGCCAGCAGCTTAGAAGGGACCGGGGAGCTGTTTTTT.

This clonotype was seen a handful of times. V usage is TRBV12-3 or TRBV12-4 and J usage is TRBJ2-1, with a possible D match to TRBD1 (6 bases). V shed 1 base and J shed 6 bases, with 19 bases lying between them. CDR3 size: 17 residues. CDR3: CASSLGLRTETLNEQFF. DNA of the CDR3: TGTGCCAGCAGTTTAGGACTCCGGACAGAGACCCTCAATGAGCAGTTCTTC.

The V and J genes are TRBV5-5 and TRBJ2-1, with 13 bases aligning to TRBD2. V lost 2 bases, J lost 6 bases, and 5 bases stayed unmatched. The CDR3 covers 16 residues. CDR1 SGHKS and CDR2 YYEKEE come from the germline V gene (reference sequence). CDR3 sequence reads: CASSFTGLAGTNEQFF. The CDR3 DNA follows: TGTGCCAGCAGCTTCACGGGACTAGCGGGAACCAATGAGCAGTTCTTC.

The chain links TRBV12-3 or TRBV12-4 to TRBJ1-5; 9 nucleotides line up with TRBD1. With 7 bases clipped from V and 5 bases from J, the junction kept 6 bases outside the gene matches. The CDR3 contains 14 residues. CDR3 nucleotides: TGTGCCAGCACTCCGACAGGGGGAGATCAGCCCCAGCATTTT. It is translated as CASTPTGGDQPQHF.

This clonotype has ten or more counts. This chain uses TRBV28 with TRBJ2-3, with a possible D match to TRBD2 (7 bases). CDR1 is MDHEN and CDR2 is SYDVKM in the germline V gene. This CDR3 is 16 amino acids long. V was pared by 2 bases and J by 2 bases, with 14 bases between. In nucleotides, the CDR3 is TGTGCCAGCAGTTTAGGCCGGGGGGCCCTCACAGATACGCAGTATTTT. Its translation is CASSLGRGALTDTQYF.

The chain uses TRBV5-1 and TRBJ1-1; unclear D gene. CDR3 length equals 15 residues. V was shortened by 0 bases and J by 0 bases, with 9 bases between the two germline ends. Germline V CDR1 and CDR2: SGHRS, YFSETQ. The CDR3 DNA reads TGCGCCAGCAGCTTGGGGGTAGCGGTGAACACTGAAGCTTTCTTT. Protein sequence: CASSLGVAVNTEAFF.

This clonotype was seen only a few times. The CDR3 sequence is CSAIPGTSGLGEQFF. CDR3 DNA sequence: TGCAGTGCTATCCCCGGGACTAGCGGTCTGGGGGAGCAGTTCTTC. J is TRBJ2-1 and V is TRBV20-1; TRBD2 aligns across 11 bases. CDR3 length equals 15 residues. Trimming at V came to 4 bases and at J to 10 bases, leaving 12 bases not matched to a gene. Per germline, CDR1 DFQATT and CDR2 SNEGSKA (reference sequence).

This clonotype was detected only a few times. The V gene is TRBV7-9, the J gene TRBJ2-7, with D perhaps TRBD1 (5 bases). The CDR3 spans 15 residues. Germline V gene data show CDR1 as SEHNR and CDR2 as FQNEAQ (reference sequence). Trimming cost V 0 bases and J 2 bases, with 11 bases left between them. The CDR3 loop reads CASSLAPDKTYEQYF. CDR3 DNA: TGTGCCAGCAGCTTAGCGCCGGACAAGACCTACGAGCAGTACTTC.

This clonotype was found a few times. The chain carries TRBV11-1 and TRBJ2-7; 12 bases fit TRBD2. Trimming at V came to 7 bases and at J to 0 bases, leaving 13 bases not matched to a gene. Germline-derived CDR1 and CDR2 are SGHAT and FQDESV (reference sequence). The CDR3 extends over 18 amino acids. Written as DNA, the CDR3 is TGTGCCAGCACGCTCCCGGGACTAGCGGGCCGTGGCTCCTACGAGCAGTACTTC. Protein sequence: CASTLPGLAGRGSYEQYF.

This clonotype was seen at least ten times. The chain uses TRBV12-3 or TRBV12-4 and TRBJ1-1; a weak D match, TRBD1 (6 bases). This CDR3 region has 14 residues. V was trimmed by 3 bases and J by 4 bases, leaving 12 bases between them. In nucleotides, the CDR3 is TGTGCCAGCAGTTTCGGGACATCGGGCACTGAAGCTTTCTTT. Encoded protein: CASSFGTSGTEAFF.

This clonotype has ten or more counts. This chain joins TRBV4-2 and TRBJ2-7; TRBD2 matches at 12 bases. The trim removed 0 bases at V and 4 bases at J, leaving 10 bases unmatched. Germline V lookup: CDR1 LGHNA, CDR2 YNFKEQ. The length of the CDR3 is 18 residues. Here the CDR3 reads CASSQESLLAGGRYEQYF. CDR3 DNA: TGTGCCAGCAGCCAAGAAAGCCTGCTAGCGGGAGGGCGATACGAGCAGTACTTC.

Ten or more counts support this clonotype. This sequence joins TRBV9 and TRBJ2-1; TRBD2 might be the D (5 bases). Germline CDR1 and CDR2: SGDLS and YYNGEE. V lost 0 bases and J 7 bases, leaving 8 bases between the germline ends. The CDR3 is 13 residues long. CDR3: CASSVVGVNEQFF. In nucleotides, the CDR3 is TGTGCCAGCAGCGTAGTGGGAGTGAATGAGCAGTTCTTC.

This clonotype has only a few counts. This chain joins TRBV7-3 and TRBJ1-4; 10 bases line up with TRBD1. The CDR3 has 15 residues. From germline, CDR1 is SGHTA and CDR2 FQGTGA. The V segment lost 2 bases and the J segment 6 bases; nucleotides outside the gene matches: 3. Written as DNA, the CDR3 is TGTGCCAGCAGCTTACAAGGACAGGGGGATGAAAAACTGTTTTTT. Translation gives CASSLQGQGDEKLFF.

The V gene is TRBV10-3, the J gene TRBJ1-1; 8 nucleotides agree with TRBD1. Germline V CDR1 and CDR2: ENHRY, SYGVKD. This CDR3 has 15 residues. V was clipped by 3 bases and J by 6 bases; unmatched bases: 9. CDR3 in DNA: TGTGCCATCAGTGAATTGACAGGGGATCGCGCTGAAGCTTTCTTT. Encoded protein: CAISELTGDRAEAFF.

This clonotype has ten or more counts. V is TRBV9 and J is TRBJ1-1, with 7 bases identical to TRBD1. CDR1 SGDLS and CDR2 YYNGEE come from the germline V gene. After removal of 3 bases from V and 4 bases from J, the junction contained 6 bases not matched to a gene. CDR3 length equals 14 residues. Written as DNA, the CDR3 is TGTGCCAGCAGCGAAAGGGGGCAAGGCACTGAAGCTTTCTTT. This gives the protein CASSERGQGTEAFF. The whole variable domain, filled in from reference TRBV9 and TRBJ1-1, reads DSGVTQTPKHLITATGQRVTLRCSPRSGDLSVYWYQQSLDQGLQFLIQYYNGEERAKGNILERFSAQQFPDLHSELNLSSLELGDSALYFCASSERGQGTEAFFGQGTRLTVV.

This clonotype appeared many times. DNA for the CDR3: TGTGCCAGCAGCTTAGTCGCAGGGGGAGACAAAAACATTCAGTACTTC. Its protein product is CASSLVAGGDKNIQYF. The V gene is TRBV7-6, the J gene TRBJ2-4, with 7 bases lining up with TRBD1. V lost 1 base to trimming and J lost 3 bases; unmatched junction nucleotides: 6. The CDR3 extends over 16 amino acids. Germline CDR1 SGHVS, CDR2 FNYEAQ.

This clonotype was seen more than once but under ten times. This chain joins TRBV10-3 and TRBJ1-2; D is uncertain. This CDR3 has 14 amino acids. V lost 6 bases and J 1 base, leaving 12 bases between the germline ends. In germline, CDR1 is ENHRY, CDR2 SYGVKD. The CDR3 region is CAISPNSVNYGYTF. CDR3 nucleotides: TGTGCCATCAGCCCCAATTCTGTTAACTATGGCTACACCTTC.